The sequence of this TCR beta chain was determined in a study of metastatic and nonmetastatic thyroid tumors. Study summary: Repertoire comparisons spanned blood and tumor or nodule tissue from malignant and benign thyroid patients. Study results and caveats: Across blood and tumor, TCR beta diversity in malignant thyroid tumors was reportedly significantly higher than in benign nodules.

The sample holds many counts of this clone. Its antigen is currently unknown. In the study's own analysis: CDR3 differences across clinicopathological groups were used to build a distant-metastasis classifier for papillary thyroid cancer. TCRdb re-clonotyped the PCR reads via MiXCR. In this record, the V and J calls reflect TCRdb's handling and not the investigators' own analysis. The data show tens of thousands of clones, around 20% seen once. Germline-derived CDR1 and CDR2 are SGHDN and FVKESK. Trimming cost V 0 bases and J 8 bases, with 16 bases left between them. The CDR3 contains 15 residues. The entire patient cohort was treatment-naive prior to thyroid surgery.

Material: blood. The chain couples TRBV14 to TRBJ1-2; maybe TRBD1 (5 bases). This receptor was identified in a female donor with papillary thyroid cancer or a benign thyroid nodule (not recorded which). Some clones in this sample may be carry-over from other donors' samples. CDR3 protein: CASSQDRGRDGGYTF. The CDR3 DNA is TGTGCCAGCAGCCAAGACCGCGGCAGGGATGGAGGCTACACCTTC.